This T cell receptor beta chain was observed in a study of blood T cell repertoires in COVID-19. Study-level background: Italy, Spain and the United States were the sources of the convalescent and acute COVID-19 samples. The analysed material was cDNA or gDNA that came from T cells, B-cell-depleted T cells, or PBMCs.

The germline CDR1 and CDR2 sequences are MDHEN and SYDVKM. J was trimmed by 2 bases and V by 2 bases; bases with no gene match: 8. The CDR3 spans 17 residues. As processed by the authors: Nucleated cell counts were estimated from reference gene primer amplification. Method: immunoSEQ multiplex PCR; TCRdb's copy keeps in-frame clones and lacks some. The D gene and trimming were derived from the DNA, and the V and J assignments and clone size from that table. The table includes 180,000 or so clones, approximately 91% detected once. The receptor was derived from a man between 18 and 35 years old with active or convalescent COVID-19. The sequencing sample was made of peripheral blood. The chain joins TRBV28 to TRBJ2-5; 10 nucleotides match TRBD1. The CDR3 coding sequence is TGTGCCAGCAGTTTACAAGACAGGGGGCGCTTTCAAGAGACCCAGTACTTC. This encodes CASSLQDRGRFQETQYF.